These T cell receptor beta chains were read from a single sample in a study of blood T cell repertoires in COVID-19. Libraries were prepared by immunoSEQ multiplex PCR; TCRdb keeps only in-frame clonotypes and omits some of them. This table has approximately 71,000 clones, about 86% appearing once. Sequencing was done on a sample of peripheral blood. Every receptor here comes from a man aged 50 or older with acute or convalescent COVID-19. Both conserved end residues are part of each CDR3. D genes are given only for firm matches. Clone size is stated in some rows and not others, as once, few, many or a class when expanded.

d_gene,j_gene,abundance,v_gene,CDR3aa,CDR3nt
.,TRBJ2-3,.,TRBV6-5,CASSYDYSATDTQYF,TGTGCCAGCAGTTACGACTACAGCGCTACCGATACGCAGTATTTT
.,TRBJ1-1,.,TRBV9,CASSVEEGRTEAFF,TGTGCCAGCAGCGTAGAGGAGGGGCGCACTGAAGCTTTCTTT
TRBD1,TRBJ1-6,.,TRBV28,CASSLLQGASPLHF,TGTGCCAGCAGTTTATTGCAGGGGGCTTCACCCCTCCACTTT
TRBD2,TRBJ2-3,.,TRBV19,CASSLAGGADTQYF,TGTGCCAGTAGTCTAGCGGGAGGGGCAGATACGCAGTATTTT
TRBD2,TRBJ2-1,once,TRBV7-8,CASSSMLAGGIHEQFF,TGTGCCAGCAGCTCTATGCTAGCGGGAGGGATCCATGAGCAGTTCTTC
TRBD1,TRBJ1-1,.,TRBV7-3,CASSEQGGSTEAFF,TGTGCCAGCAGCGAACAGGGGGGAAGCACTGAAGCTTTCTTT
TRBD1,TRBJ1-2,.,TRBV9,CASRNPGGGGYTF,TGTGCCAGCAGGAACCCAGGGGGAGGTGGCTACACCTTC
.,TRBJ2-7,.,TRBV5-1,CASSLRGDEQYF,TGCGCCAGCAGCTTGAGGGGTGACGAGCAGTACTTC
.,TRBJ2-1,few,TRBV18,CASSPLQGPADNEQFF,TGTGCCAGCTCTCCTCTTCAGGGGCCAGCTGACAATGAGCAGTTCTTC
TRBD1,TRBJ2-7,.,TRBV2,CASSDIGTGSYEQYF,TGTGCCAGCAGTGACATTGGGACAGGGTCCTACGAGCAGTACTTC
TRBD2,TRBJ2-3,.,TRBV24-1,CATSQASGRVDTQYF,TGTGCCACCAGTCAGGCTAGCGGGAGGGTAGATACGCAGTATTTT
TRBD2,TRBJ2-2,once,TRBV15,CATSRDATSVPGELFF,TGTGCCACCAGCAGAGACGCGACTAGCGTTCCCGGGGAGCTGTTTTTT
.,TRBJ1-2,few,TRBV20-1,CSASGDRLYGYTF,TGCAGTGCTAGTGGAGACAGGCTCTATGGCTACACCTTC
TRBD1,TRBJ2-4,once,TRBV12-3/TRBV12-4,CATQDRSRNIQYF,TGTGCCACCCAGGACAGGTCGAGAAACATTCAGTACTTC
.,TRBJ2-1,.,TRBV10-3,CAISDRRGDNEQFF,TGTGCCATCAGTGATCGGCGCGGTGACAATGAGCAGTTCTTC
TRBD1,TRBJ1-1,.,TRBV18,CASSPNTGTANTEAFF,TGTGCCAGCTCACCAAACACCGGGACAGCAAACACTGAAGCTTTCTTT
TRBD2,TRBJ2-1,.,TRBV9,CASSVPPTSGDNEQFF,TGTGCCAGCAGCGTCCCGCCGACTAGCGGTGACAATGAGCAGTTCTTC
TRBD2,TRBJ2-7,.,TRBV5-1,CASSLRDRPGLAGGPYSYEQYF,TGCGCCAGCAGCTTGAGGGACAGGCCCGGATTAGCGGGAGGGCCCTATTCCTACGAGCAGTACTTC
TRBD1,TRBJ1-1,.,TRBV6-6,CASTGRTGPPHTEAFF,TGTGCCAGCACCGGGAGGACAGGGCCACCCCACACTGAAGCTTTCTTT
TRBD2,TRBJ2-7,.,TRBV4-2,CASSHISGRAPYEQYF,TGTGCCAGCAGCCACATAAGCGGGAGGGCTCCCTACGAGCAGTACTTC
TRBD2,TRBJ2-1,once,TRBV3-1/TRBV3-2,CASSQELAGYNEQFF,TGTGCCAGCAGCCAGGAACTAGCGGGCTACAATGAGCAGTTCTTC
TRBD1,TRBJ2-7,.,TRBV5-4,CASSPLSQGAFEQYF,TGTGCCAGCAGCCCCCTGAGCCAGGGGGCGTTCGAGCAGTACTTC
TRBD2,TRBJ2-3,.,TRBV5-6,CASRRTLARGGDTQYF,TGTGCCAGCAGACGGACGCTTGCGCGGGGGGGCGATACGCAGTATTTT
.,TRBJ1-5,.,TRBV6-1,CASSETGWGGNQPQHF,TGTGCCAGCAGTGAAACCGGCTGGGGCGGCAATCAGCCCCAGCATTTT
TRBD2,TRBJ2-1,once,TRBV6-2/TRBV6-3,CASSYRGGIYNEQFF,TGTGCCAGCAGTTACCGCGGGGGGATTTACAATGAGCAGTTCTTC
.,TRBJ1-1,.,TRBV11-3,CASSLDMAGGEAFF,TGTGCCAGCAGCTTAGATATGGCAGGCGGGGAAGCTTTCTTT
TRBD1,TRBJ2-1,.,TRBV6-5,CATRDSYNEQFF,TGTGCCACTAGGGACAGCTACAATGAGCAGTTCTTC
TRBD2,TRBJ2-5,.,TRBV2,CASSAKRGGRYQETQYF,TGTGCCAGCAGTGCGAAGCGGGGGGGCCGGTACCAAGAGACCCAGTACTTC
.,TRBJ2-2,.,TRBV28,CASQDKTGTGELFF,TGTGCCAGCCAGGACAAAACCGGCACCGGGGAGCTGTTTTTT